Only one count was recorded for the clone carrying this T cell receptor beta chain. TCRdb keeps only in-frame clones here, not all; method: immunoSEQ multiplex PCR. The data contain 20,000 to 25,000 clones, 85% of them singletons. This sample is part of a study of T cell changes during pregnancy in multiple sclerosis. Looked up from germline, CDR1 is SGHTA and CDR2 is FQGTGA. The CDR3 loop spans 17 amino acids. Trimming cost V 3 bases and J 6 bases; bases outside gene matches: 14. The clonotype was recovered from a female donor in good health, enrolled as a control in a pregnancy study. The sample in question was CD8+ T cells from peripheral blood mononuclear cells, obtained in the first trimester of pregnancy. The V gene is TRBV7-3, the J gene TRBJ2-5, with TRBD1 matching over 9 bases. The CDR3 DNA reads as TGTGCCAGCAGCTTCCCACACCCGGGACAGGGACGGAAGACCCAGTACTTC. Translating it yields CASSFPHPGQGRKTQYF. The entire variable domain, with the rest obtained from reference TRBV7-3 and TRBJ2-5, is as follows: GAGVSQTPSNKVTEKGKYVELRCDPISGHTALYWYRQSLGQGPEFLIYFQGTGAADDSGLPNDRFFAVRPEGSVSTLKIQRTERGDSAVYLCASSFPHPGQGRKTQYFGPGTRLLVL.